The clone carrying this T cell receptor (beta chain) was picked up a small number of times. PCR amplification relied on 60 Vbeta primers (plus 13 Jbeta primers). TCRdb keeps only in-frame clones here, not all; method: immunoSEQ multiplex PCR. Of some 98,000 clones in the sample, roughly 80% were seen once. These data belong to a study of cytomegalovirus exposure and HLA in healthy donors. Study-wide context: From about 200 million T cells, an earlier analysis saw around 120 million unique TCR beta sequences.

CMV serostatus was not recorded for this donor. Unmatched junction bases numbered 11, after V lost 6 bases and J lost 8 bases. The germline V gene has CDR1 SGHVS and CDR2 FQNEAQ. The CDR3 is 14 residues long. Sequenced: PBMCs. The receptor was derived from a human donor in good health. The chain combines TRBV7-8 with TRBJ1-2; 8 nucleotides line up with TRBD1. CDR3 DNA: TGTGCCAGCAGTCCCTCCCGACAGGGGAGCGGCTACACCTTC. It yields the protein CASSPSRQGSGYTF.